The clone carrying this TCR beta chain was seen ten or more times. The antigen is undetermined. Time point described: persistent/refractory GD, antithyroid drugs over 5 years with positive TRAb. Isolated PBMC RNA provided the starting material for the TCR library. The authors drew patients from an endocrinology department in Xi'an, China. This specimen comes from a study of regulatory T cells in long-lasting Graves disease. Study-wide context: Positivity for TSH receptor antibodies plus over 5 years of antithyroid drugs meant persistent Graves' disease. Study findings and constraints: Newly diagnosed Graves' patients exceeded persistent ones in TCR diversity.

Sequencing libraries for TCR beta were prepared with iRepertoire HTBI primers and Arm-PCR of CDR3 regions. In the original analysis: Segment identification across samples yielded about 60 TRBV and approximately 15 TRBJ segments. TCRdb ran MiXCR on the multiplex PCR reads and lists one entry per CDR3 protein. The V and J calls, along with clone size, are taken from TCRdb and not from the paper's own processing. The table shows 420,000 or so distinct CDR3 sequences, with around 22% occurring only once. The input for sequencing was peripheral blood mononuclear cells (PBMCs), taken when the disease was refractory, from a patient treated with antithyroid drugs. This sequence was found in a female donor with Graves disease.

CDR3 DNA sequence: TGTGCCAGCGGGGACAGCGCAAATGAAAAACTGTTTTTT. This codes for CASGDSANEKLFF. The genes are TRBV3-1 and TRBJ1-4, with 7 bases fitting TRBD1. Unmatched junction bases numbered 5, after V lost 8 bases and J lost 5 bases. CDR3 size: 13 residues. Germline V CDR1 and CDR2: LGHDT, YNNKEL (reference sequence).